The rows below give T cell receptor beta chains drawn from one sample of a study of blood T cell repertoires in COVID-19. The data were produced by immunoSEQ multiplex PCR, yet TCRdb's version contains in-frame clones alone and is incomplete. Of 200,000 to 300,000 clones listed, about 82% are singletons. Input material: peripheral blood. Every receptor here comes from an older man with acute or convalescent COVID-19. Both conserved end residues are trimmed from each CDR3. Fields, in order: D gene, V gene, CDR3 protein. The D gene is left open where the match is weak.

>TRBD1|TRBV6-2/TRBV6-3
ASSSDRALNQPQH
>NA|TRBV7-2
ASSLSLDNEQF
>TRBD2|TRBV19
ASSFGGGARGNEQF
>TRBD2|TRBV14
ASSQARLAGGELF
>TRBD2|TRBV20-1
SASPGGEQY
>NA|TRBV5-5
ASSLRTSDGYT
>TRBD2|TRBV15
ATGGTYEQY
>TRBD2|TRBV28
ASSLPGLSSGANVLT
>TRBD1|TRBV6-5
ASSPGQGAQEAF
>TRBD2|TRBV3-1/TRBV3-2
ASSQGTSGSSDTQY
>NA|TRBV7-3
ASSPRDEETQY
>NA|TRBV3-1/TRBV3-2
ASSQVSTGELF
>NA|TRBV7-6
ASSPDSGNQPQH
>TRBD1|TRBV9
ASSEPGTGVGYT
>TRBD1|TRBV7-8
ASSFDRADGYT
>NA|TRBV21-1
ASSSDVAGAAQETQY
>NA|TRBV29-1
SVEDRYRKGANVLT
>NA|TRBV7-9
ASSPIRSTGELF
>TRBD2|TRBV19
ASSIGSGRHNEQF
>NA|TRBV6-6
ASKRRVSNQPQH
>NA|TRBV28
ASSASRGGYGYT
>TRBD1|TRBV5-6
ASSASGGQPPTGELF
>NA|TRBV27
ASRYRFQETQY
>TRBD1|TRBV28
ASSLGQGGEKLF
>NA|TRBV5-4
ASSLEPAGDEQY
>TRBD1|TRBV15
ATSRPAGTGFGYT
>NA|TRBV2
ASDLGNTEAF
>NA|TRBV18
ASSPLNREGTEAF
>TRBD1|TRBV13
ASSTGTGQKLF
>NA|TRBV19
ASSIDPNGLHYGYT
>NA|TRBV10-1
ASSDTDSLNTEAF
>NA|TRBV5-1
ASSFTGRSDGYT
>NA|TRBV13
ASSYRQETQY
>TRBD2|TRBV24-1
ATSDSGLAGGVNEQF
>NA|TRBV15
ATTVGVSGEELF
>TRBD1|TRBV28
ASSDRGFSYNEQF
>TRBD1|TRBV3-1/TRBV3-2
ASSQDGQGVVGYT
>TRBD2|TRBV20-1
SASNNGGAGETQY
>TRBD2|TRBV4-1
ASSQVLSTSGAYNEQF
>TRBD1|TRBV5-5
ASSSLGQGDQPQH
>NA|TRBV7-9
ASSLGAGTEAF
>NA|TRBV6-2/TRBV6-3
ASSKQGGGGNQPQH
>TRBD1|TRBV6-2/TRBV6-3
ASSAPGQKYGYT
>TRBD1|TRBV29-1
SGAQGRNEQY
>TRBD2|TRBV15
ATSRDPGLGDNEQF
>TRBD2|TRBV27
ASSTSGGPGELF